The entry that follows covers one TCR beta chain sequence. Its binding antigen is unknown. No per-base quality is available; no much larger clone lies one base away. The data belong to a study of response to subunit inactivated influenza vaccine (dated by TCRdb to between 2017 and 2018). At the level of the whole study: To follow how T cells responded to a trivalent subunit inactivated influenza vaccine, the researchers relied on deep quantitative profiling of the T cell receptor repertoire. On the study overall, not on this receptor specifically: The authors proposed that each seasonal influenza vaccination may bring in only a limited number of new T cells.

The CDR1 and CDR2 encoded by the germline V gene (reference sequence) are LGHDT and YNNKEL. The V end gives up 5 bases and the J end 6 bases, leaving 10 bases in the junction not matched to a gene. Taken from cysteine to phenylalanine, the CDR3 has 16 residues. Only CDR3 DNA remains: 48 bases, in frame from the first base. The library was produced with RT-PCR. For sequencing, an Illumina HiSeq 2500 was employed. The public reads were reprocessed in TCRdb via fastp at Q25 and MiXCR, keeping in-frame beta chains. Every CDR3 protein is listed once, alongside the most common genes and DNA of its rows. The sample contains about 500,000 distinct CDR3 sequences, more than 15% of them found a single time. The ten largest clones take up over 2.5% of the sample.

The clonotype originates from a man between 50 and 69 years old who received an inactivated influenza vaccine. Donor details come from another sample of the same person, matched by shared clones. The chain employs TRBV3-1 and TRBJ2-2, with TRBD2 matching 9 junction bases. Sequencing used CD4+ T cells sorted from PBMCs, obtained approximately 25 months after vaccination. The CDR3 is CASSGAPSGESGELFF. The sequenced DNA is TGTGCCAGCAGCGGGGCCCCTAGCGGGGAATCCGGGGAGCTGTTTTTT.